One sample yielded the 9 T cell receptor beta chains listed below, sequenced in a study of cytomegalovirus exposure and HLA in healthy donors. In the PCR, 60 Vbeta and 13 Jbeta primers were used. Generated by immunoSEQ multiplex PCR, the TCRdb table keeps only in-frame clones and is missing some. Among 120,000 to 150,000 clones listed, over 60% were seen once. Sequenced: PBMCs. The receptor source for this set is a young woman in good health and CMV-seropositive.

This clone was found a few times. The rearrangement joins TRBV7-9 to TRBJ2-2; 8 bases are a match to TRBD2. This CDR3 contains 11 residues. Germline V gene lookup returns CDR1 SEHNR and CDR2 FQNEAQ (reference sequence). The J segment lost 7 bases and the V segment lost 10 bases, leaving 2 bases of the junction unmatched. CDR3: CAMREVGELFF. The CDR3, as DNA: TGTGCCATGCGGGAGGTCGGGGAGCTGTTTTTT.

V gene TRBV2 combines with J gene TRBJ2-3; D gene unclear. From germline, CDR1 is SNHLY and CDR2 FYNNEI. V shed 4 bases and J shed 3 bases, with 8 bases lying between them. The CDR3 is 13 amino acids. The CDR3 region has the DNA TGTGCCAGCAGTGCTGAAGCTACAGATACGCAGTATTTT. Translation gives CASSAEATDTQYF.

The rearrangement joins TRBV2 to TRBJ2-7, with TRBD2 matching 12 bases. This CDR3 is 15 amino acids long. CDR1 is SNHLY and CDR2 is FYNNEI in the germline V gene. The trim removed 6 bases at V and 4 bases at J, leaving 7 bases unmatched. The chain's CDR3 is CASSRTSGTVYEQYF. The CDR3 nucleotides read TGTGCCAGCAGCAGGACTAGCGGGACGGTATACGAGCAGTACTTC.

The gene calls are TRBV4-2 and TRBJ2-5; tentatively, D is TRBD2 (6 bases). V dropped 5 bases and J dropped 0 bases, with 16 bases sitting between them. This CDR3 is 16 amino acids long. Germline V CDR1 and CDR2: LGHNA, YNFKEQ. CDR3 DNA: TGTGCCAGCAGCTCTGTTTATGGGGGGAACCAAGAGACCCAGTACTTC. Translated: CASSSVYGGNQETQYF.

This clone was seen more than once but under ten times. The rearrangement links TRBV20-1 to TRBJ2-5; D uncertain. Germline loops: CDR1 DFQATT, CDR2 SNEGSKA (reference sequence). The V end lost 8 bases, the J end lost 2 bases, and 6 bases lay between the germline ends. This CDR3 spans 10 amino acids. In DNA, the CDR3 is TGCAGTACTCTTCAAGAGACCCAGTACTTC. Amino acid sequence: CSTLQETQYF.

The chain has TRBV15 and TRBJ1-1; perhaps TRBD1 as D (5 bases). This CDR3 contains 15 residues. CDR1 LNHNV and CDR2 YYDKDF come from the germline V gene (reference sequence). V shed 0 bases and J shed 12 bases, with 20 bases lying between them. The CDR3 DNA sequence: TGTGCCACCAGCAGAGATTTGACAGCGACCCCCCGGACTTTCTTT. Encoded protein: CATSRDLTATPRTFF.

This clone has only a few counts. Here the CDR3 reads CASTWGGVRTEAFF. Written as DNA, the CDR3 is TGTGCCAGTACCTGGGGAGGGGTTCGCACTGAAGCTTTCTTT. The genes are TRBV19 and TRBJ1-1; possible D gene TRBD1, 5 bases. Looked up from germline, CDR1 is LNHDA and CDR2 is SQIVND (reference sequence). Trimming shortened V by 7 bases and J by 4 bases, and 16 bases separated the two germline ends. The CDR3 totals 14 residues.

The rearrangement joins TRBV25-1 to TRBJ2-5, with 7 bases matching TRBD2. V gave up 5 bases and J gave up 3 bases; unmatched junction bases: 6. Germline CDR1 reads MGHDK; CDR2 reads SYGVNS. The CDR3 totals 14 residues. In nucleotides, the CDR3 is TGTGCCAGCAGTCGCCGGACTAGGAAAGAGACCCAGTACTTC. Encoded protein: CASSRRTRKETQYF.

This sequence joins TRBV9 and TRBJ2-3; TRBD2 matches at 7 bases. V lost 3 bases, J lost 4 bases, and 5 bases stayed unmatched. The length of the CDR3 is 14 residues. Germline V gene data show CDR1 as SGDLS and CDR2 as YYNGEE. As DNA, the CDR3 is TGTGCCAGCAGCGGGGGGGGTTTGGCAGATACGCAGTATTTT. It encodes CASSGGGLADTQYF. The full variable domain, its missing parts supplied by reference TRBV9 and TRBJ2-3, is DSGVTQTPKHLITATGQRVTLRCSPRSGDLSVYWYQQSLDQGLQFLIQYYNGEERAKGNILERFSAQQFPDLHSELNLSSLELGDSALYFCASSGGGLADTQYFGPGTRLTVL.